This is a list of T cell receptor beta chains from one sample in a study of graft-versus-host responses after intestinal transplantation. Sequenced by immunoSEQ multiplex PCR; TCRdb stores in-frame clones only, minus some. The data show roughly 9,400 clones, roughly 94% seen once. The specimen was PBMCs, collected 8 days after intestinal transplant. The receptor set was obtained from a human patient who received an intestinal transplant, so some T cells may come from the graft donor. Both conserved end residues are part of each CDR3. D genes are given only for firm matches. For some rows the clone size is stated as once, few or many, or as a class when expanded; others skip it.

clone_size	v_call	j_call	d_call	cdr3_nt	cdr3_aa
.	TRBV27	TRBJ2-3	.	TGTGCCAGCATCGGGGGAAGCACAGATACGCAGTATTTT	CASIGGSTDTQYF
.	TRBV6-1	TRBJ1-5	.	TGTGCCAGCAGTGAGGTCTGGGGTCGACAGCCCCAGCATTTT	CASSEVWGRQPQHF
.	TRBV7-2	TRBJ1-1	TRBD1	TGTGCCAGCAGCCAACAGGGGGCCGCTGAAGCTTTCTTT	CASSQQGAAEAFF
once	TRBV27	TRBJ2-5	.	TGTGCCAGCAGCCTAGTGGGTGAAGAGACCCAGTACTTC	CASSLVGEETQYF
.	TRBV7-2	TRBJ2-7	TRBD2	TGTGCCAGCAGCTCCCACACCCGACTAGCGGGAGGGAACGAGCAGTACTTC	CASSSHTRLAGGNEQYF
.	TRBV18	TRBJ2-7	.	TGTGCCAGCTCACTCTCCTACGAGCAGTACTTC	CASSLSYEQYF
.	TRBV4-1	TRBJ2-5	.	TGCGCCAGCAGCCGAACGCGGGGTGAGACCCAGTACTTC	CASSRTRGETQYF
.	TRBV28	TRBJ2-7	.	TGTGCCAGCAGTGCGGTCGGGTATTCCTACGAGCAGTACTTC	CASSAVGYSYEQYF
once	TRBV7-3	TRBJ1-3	.	TGTGCCAGCAGCAGGGTGCCTGGAAACACCATATATTTT	CASSRVPGNTIYF
.	TRBV19	TRBJ1-1	.	TGTGCCAGTAGTATAGGGGAGGGTCGGACTGAAGCTTTCTTT	CASSIGEGRTEAFF
.	TRBV7-3	TRBJ2-5	TRBD2	TGTGCCAGCAGCCCGGGACTAGCGGGAGTCAAAGAGACCCAGTACTTC	CASSPGLAGVKETQYF
.	TRBV5-8	TRBJ2-7	.	TGTGCCAGCAGCTTGGAACGGGGTTACAGCGAGCAGTACTTC	CASSLERGYSEQYF
.	TRBV11-2	TRBJ2-2	.	TGTGCCAGCAGCTTAGATCGGGTTGGGTACTCAACCGGGGAGCTGTTTTTT	CASSLDRVGYSTGELFF
once	TRBV11-2	TRBJ1-1	.	TGTGCCAGCAGCCACGGGCAGTTCTCTGAAGCTTTCTTT	CASSHGQFSEAFF
.	TRBV7-8	TRBJ2-1	.	TGTGCCAGCAGCTTGCGCGGCTCCTACAATGAGCAGTTCTTC	CASSLRGSYNEQFF
once	TRBV15	TRBJ1-5	.	TGTGCCACAGAGGATCGAAACAATCAGCCCCAGCATTTT	CATEDRNNQPQHF
.	TRBV19	TRBJ1-1	.	TGTGCCAGTAGTATAGATCTGGGTGGCACTGAAGCTTTCTTT	CASSIDLGGTEAFF
.	TRBV18	TRBJ2-1	.	TGTGCCAGCTCACCGGGGGCCCCCGGTGAGCAGTTCTTC	CASSPGAPGEQFF
.	TRBV28	TRBJ2-2	TRBD2	TGTGCCAGCAGTTTAGAGGAGTGGCATCTGGGACTAGCGAACACCGGGGAGCTGTTTTTT	CASSLEEWHLGLANTGELFF
once	TRBV9	TRBJ2-2	.	TGTGCCAGCAGGGCCTCCAGTTACGGCGGGGAGCTGTTTTTT	CASRASSYGGELFF
.	TRBV28	TRBJ1-6	.	TGTGCCAGCAGTTTCGGGCCCAATGATAATTCACCCCTCCACTTT	CASSFGPNDNSPLHF
few	TRBV19	TRBJ2-7	TRBD2	TGTGCCAGTAGTGTCCGAACTAGCGGGAGATGGGCGGAGCAGTACTTC	CASSVRTSGRWAEQYF
.	TRBV2	TRBJ2-3	.	TGTGCCAGCAGCTACAACACAGATACGCAGTATTTT	CASSYNTDTQYF
.	TRBV19	TRBJ2-5	.	TGTGCCAGTAGTATGAGAGAGACCCAGTACTTC	CASSMRETQYF
.	TRBV5-4	TRBJ2-5	.	TGTGCCAGCAGTACCGGGCTTGGGGGGCTGAAAGAGACCCAGTACTTC	CASSTGLGGLKETQYF
.	TRBV19	TRBJ2-2	.	TGTGCCAGTAACCCTTTGAGGGGGACCTCGAACACCGGGGAGCTGTTTTTT	CASNPLRGTSNTGELFF
.	TRBV19	TRBJ1-3	.	TGTGCCAGTAGTATTATTTGGACCGGGTCGGGAAACACCATATATTTT	CASSIIWTGSGNTIYF
once	TRBV19	TRBJ2-1	TRBD2	TGTGCCAGTAGTATAGGACTAGCGGCCTACAATGAGCAGTTCTTC	CASSIGLAAYNEQFF
.	TRBV27	TRBJ1-2	.	TGTGCCAGCAGCCAAGGGATTGGTAACTATGGCTACACCTTC	CASSQGIGNYGYTF
once	TRBV5-6	TRBJ1-4	.	TGTGCCAGCTCTACGGGACACCCTAATGAAAAACTGTTTTTT	CASSTGHPNEKLFF
.	TRBV28	TRBJ2-7	TRBD2	TGTGCCAGCAACCCCCGGGACTACTCTGAATCCCCCTACGAGCAGTACTTC	CASNPRDYSESPYEQYF
.	TRBV9	TRBJ2-4	TRBD2	TGTGCCAGCAGCGCAGGCGCGGGAGAGTCCAAAAACATTCAGTACTTC	CASSAGAGESKNIQYF
.	TRBV19	TRBJ1-5	.	TGTGCCAGTAGCGGGACGGGCTTCTACAATCAGCCCCAGCATTTT	CASSGTGFYNQPQHF
once	TRBV6-5	TRBJ1-2	.	TGTGCCAGCAGTTCGGGACATCGGTATGGCTACACCTTC	CASSSGHRYGYTF
once	TRBV9	TRBJ2-3	.	TGTGCCAGCAGCGTTTTCCAGGGTGGCGATACGCAGTATTTT	CASSVFQGGDTQYF
.	TRBV12-5	TRBJ2-1	.	TGTGCTAGTGCCGCGGTTCTGACCTACAATGAGCAGTTCTTC	CASAAVLTYNEQFF
.	TRBV4-1	TRBJ2-7	TRBD2	TGCGCCAGCAGCCATCCCGGACTAGGTTCCTACGAGCAGTACTTC	CASSHPGLGSYEQYF
.	TRBV7-6	TRBJ1-1	.	TGTGCCAGCAGCTTAAGGGGTACGAACACTGAAGCTTTCTTT	CASSLRGTNTEAFF